This T cell receptor (beta chain) was profiled in a study of blood T cells in healthy people across ages. Study-level points and caveats: A conclusive naive versus antigen-experienced comparison was prevented by the unsorted PBMCs. Both naive CD4+ cell counts and diversity were greater in long-lived donors than in aged donors.

This clonotype was counted only a few times. Its specificity is unknown. Through a sample-barcoded 5' primer and a J-beta primer mix, a second PCR was run for 7 to 11 cycles. The template-switch adaptor was a 5' adaptor with 12 random nucleotides. It tagged each cDNA molecule. TCRdb re-derived calls from the 5' RACE reads in MiXCR, one entry per CDR3 protein. The sample yields approximately 2,000,000 distinct CDR3 sequences, 39% seen once. Germline loops: CDR1 LGHNA, CDR2 YSLEER. V shed 4 bases and J 10 bases; nucleotides not matched to a gene: 7. The CDR3 is made up of 13 amino acids. The sample consisted of blood. This sequence joins TRBV4-3 and TRBJ2-1, with 7 bases matching TRBD1. The sequence was collected from a human donor in good health. CDR3 protein: CASSRQGDREQFF. Here the CDR3 DNA reads TGCGCCAGCAGCCGCCAGGGGGACAGAGAGCAGTTCTTC.